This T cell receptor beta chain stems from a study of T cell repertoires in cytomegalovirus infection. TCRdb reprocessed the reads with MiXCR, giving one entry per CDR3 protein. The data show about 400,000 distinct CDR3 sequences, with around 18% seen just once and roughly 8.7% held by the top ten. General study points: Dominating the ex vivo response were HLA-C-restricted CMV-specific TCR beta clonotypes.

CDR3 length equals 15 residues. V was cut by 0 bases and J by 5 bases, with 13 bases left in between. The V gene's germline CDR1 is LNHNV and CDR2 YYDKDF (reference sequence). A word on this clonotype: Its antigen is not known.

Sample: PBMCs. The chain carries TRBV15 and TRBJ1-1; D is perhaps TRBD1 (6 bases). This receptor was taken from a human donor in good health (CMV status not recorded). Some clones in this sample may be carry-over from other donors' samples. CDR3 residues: CATSRDPDSLTEAFF. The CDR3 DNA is TGTGCCACCAGCAGAGATCCGGACAGCTTAACTGAAGCTTTCTTT.